Below, 27 T cell receptor beta chains from the same sample are listed, as sequenced in a study of blood T cell repertoires in COVID-19. Produced via immunoSEQ multiplex PCR; TCRdb's table is partial and in-frame only. The sample shows about 74,000 clones, under 85% of them seen only once. The sequenced material came from peripheral blood. These receptors were obtained from a man aged 65 to 79 with acute or convalescent COVID-19.

This clone was seen more than once but under ten times. The chain links TRBV11-2 to TRBJ2-7; 10 bases fit TRBD2. CDR1 is SGHAT and CDR2 is FQNNGV in the germline V gene. CDR3 size: 15 residues. V was clipped by 5 bases and J by 0 bases; unmatched bases: 4. The CDR3 sequence is CASSPGLASSYEQYF. CDR3 nucleotides: TGTGCCAGCAGCCCGGGACTAGCGAGCTCCTACGAGCAGTACTTC. Based on the CDR3 plus reference TRBV11-2 and TRBJ2-7, the full variable domain is EAGVAQSPRYKIIEKRQSVAFWCNPISGHATLYWYQQILGQGPKLLIQFQNNGVVDDSQLPKDRFSAERLKGVDSTLKIQPAKLEDSAVYLCASSPGLASSYEQYFGPGTRLTVT.

The chain has TRBV6-5 and TRBJ2-7; tentative D call: TRBD2 (5 bases). Trimming removed 7 bases at V and 2 bases at J, with 15 bases between. The CDR3 consists of 14 residues. Germline V CDR1 and CDR2: MNHEY, SVGAGI. The CDR3 spells CASKEASHTYEQYF. CDR3 bases: TGTGCCAGCAAGGAGGCCTCTCACACCTACGAGCAGTACTTC.

This sequence joins TRBV20-1 and TRBJ1-2, with 11 nucleotides matching TRBD1. V was pared by 3 bases and J by 8 bases, with 5 bases of the junction left unmatched. The CDR3 length is 13 residues. Germline V lookup: CDR1 DFQATT, CDR2 SNEGSKA (reference sequence). For the CDR3, the DNA is TGCAGTGCTAGTACGGACAGGGGGCTAGGCTACACCTTC. It specifies CSASTDRGLGYTF.

The CDR3 loop is CASSLMGTGKGYTF. The CDR3, as DNA: TGTGCCAGCAGTTTAATGGGGACAGGGAAGGGCTACACCTTC. This sequence joins TRBV28 and TRBJ1-2, with 9 positions matching TRBD1. The ends lost 2 bases at V and 8 bases at J; junction bases unmatched: 6. The CDR3 is 14 residues long. Germline V gene lookup returns CDR1 MDHEN and CDR2 SYDVKM.

The rearrangement links TRBV29-1 to TRBJ2-4; 9 bases line up with TRBD1. The trim removed 6 bases at V and 13 bases at J, leaving 16 bases unmatched. Germline assignment: CDR1 SQVTM and CDR2 ANQGSEA. The CDR3 loop spans 14 amino acids. The CDR3 here is CSVRGQGIGPSQYF. The DNA for the CDR3 is TGCAGCGTCCGAGGACAGGGGATTGGCCCTTCCCAGTACTTC. The entire variable domain, with the rest obtained from reference TRBV29-1 and TRBJ2-4, is as follows: SAVISQKPSRDICQRGTSLTIQCQVDSQVTMMFWYRQQPGQSLTLIATANQGSEATYESGFVIDKFPISRPNLTFSTLTVSNMSPEDSSIYLCSVRGQGIGPSQYFGAGTRLSVL.

V gene TRBV27 combines with J gene TRBJ1-4; the match to TRBD1 covers 10 bases. V lost 6 bases, J lost 5 bases, and 6 bases stayed unmatched. The CDR3 has 15 residues. CDR1 is MNHEY, CDR2 SMNVEV, per germline (reference sequence). Here the CDR3 DNA reads TGTGCCAGCAGCGACAGGGGGCGAGGGAATGAAAAACTGTTTTTT. Its protein product is CASSDRGRGNEKLFF.

This clone has a handful of counts. V is TRBV7-9 and J is TRBJ1-2; D ambiguous. The V gene lost 7 bases and the J gene lost 8 bases, with 17 bases spanning the gap. Germline CDR1 and CDR2: SEHNR and FQNEAQ (reference sequence). CDR3 size: 13 residues. CDR3 bases: TGTGCCAGCAACGAAGGTCGGGGAGGCGGCTACACCTTC. Translated, it gives CASNEGRGGGYTF. Combining the CDR3 with reference TRBV7-9 and TRBJ1-2 gives the whole variable domain DTGVSQNPRHKITKRGQNVTFRCDPISEHNRLYWYRQTLGQGPEFLTYFQNEAQLEKSRLLSDRFSAERPKGSFSTLEIQRTEQGDSAMYLCASNEGRGGGYTFGSGTRLTVV.

The CDR3 nucleotides read TGTGCCAGCTCCAGGGGGGCCAACGTCCTGACTTTC. This gives the protein CASSRGANVLTF. The chain employs TRBV28 and TRBJ2-6; D ambiguous. CDR1 MDHEN and CDR2 SYDVKM come from the germline V gene. This CDR3 comprises 12 residues. The ends were cut back, 8 bases at V and 4 bases at J, with 6 bases in the middle.

This clone showed up just once. The CDR3 reads CASSASGLAGVDTQYF. The CDR3 bases are TGTGCCAGCAGCGCTTCGGGACTAGCGGGAGTAGATACGCAGTATTTT. The chain links TRBV9 to TRBJ2-3, with 14 bases matching TRBD2. Germline V CDR1 and CDR2: SGDLS, YYNGEE. The CDR3 is 16 residues long. V lost 3 bases and J lost 5; bases outside the gene matches: 5. The whole variable domain, filled in from reference TRBV9 and TRBJ2-3, reads DSGVTQTPKHLITATGQRVTLRCSPRSGDLSVYWYQQSLDQGLQFLIQYYNGEERAKGNILERFSAQQFPDLHSELNLSSLELGDSALYFCASSASGLAGVDTQYFGPGTRLTVL.

The V and J genes are TRBV7-9 and TRBJ1-1, with D hard to call. V shed 5 bases and J shed 5 bases, with 9 bases lying between them. This CDR3 region has 12 residues. Per germline, CDR1 SEHNR and CDR2 FQNEAQ (reference sequence). CDR3 nucleotides: TGTGCCAGCAGCCCGAGAGATACTGAAGCTTTCTTT. Translated, it gives CASSPRDTEAFF.

The chain has TRBV7-8 and TRBJ1-3; D remains unclear. CDR3 length: 15 residues. In germline, CDR1 is SGHVS, CDR2 FQNEAQ. Trimming left V 6 bases short and J 0 bases short, with 12 bases between. CDR3 amino acids: CASSSGRDSGNTIYF. Written as DNA, the CDR3 is TGTGCCAGCAGTTCTGGTCGAGACTCTGGAAACACCATATATTTT.

This clone has just one count. The rearrangement uses TRBV14 and TRBJ2-1, with 8 bases matching TRBD1. V was clipped by 1 base and J by 2 bases; unmatched bases: 10. The germline V gene encodes CDR1 SGHDN and CDR2 FVKESK. This CDR3 spans 18 amino acids. This chain's CDR3 is CASSQVGSGTGAYNEQFF. The CDR3, as DNA: TGTGCCAGCAGCCAAGTAGGGTCCGGGACAGGTGCCTACAATGAGCAGTTCTTC.

This chain uses TRBV6-6 with TRBJ1-3; D is ambiguous. V was trimmed by 7 bases and J by 2 bases, leaving 9 bases between them. The CDR3 runs 13 residues. The V gene's germline CDR1 is MNHNY and CDR2 SVGAGI (reference sequence). The CDR3: CASIAGTGNTIYF. The CDR3 DNA sequence: TGTGCCAGCATCGCAGGTACTGGAAACACCATATATTTT.

Concerning this clone: Other DNA variants within this sample encode the same CDR3. The chain is built from TRBV7-8 and TRBJ2-7; TRBD2 matches 10 bases. The V gene's germline CDR1 is SGHVS and CDR2 FQNEAQ. V dropped 1 base and J dropped 6; count of bases not matched to a gene: 12. The CDR3 is 17 amino acids. Here the CDR3 reads CASSLGVTSGRVSEQYF. The CDR3 DNA reads as TGTGCCAGCAGCTTAGGTGTAACCAGCGGGAGGGTCAGCGAGCAGTACTTC.

This chain joins TRBV11-2 and TRBJ1-1; D possibly corresponds to TRBD1 (6 bases). Germline V gene data show CDR1 as SGHAT and CDR2 as FQNNGV. Trimming cost V 1 base and J 12 bases, with 9 bases left between them. This CDR3 is built from 11 residues. The CDR3 coding sequence is TGTGCCAGCAGCTTAGGGACAGTTCCTTTCTTT. Its protein product is CASSLGTVPFF. Supplemented by reference TRBV11-2 and TRBJ1-1, the full variable domain reads EAGVAQSPRYKIIEKRQSVAFWCNPISGHATLYWYQQILGQGPKLLIQFQNNGVVDDSQLPKDRFSAERLKGVDSTLKIQPAKLEDSAVYLCASSLGTVPFFGQGTRLTVV.

V and J are TRBV3-1 (or the pseudogene TRBV3-2) and TRBJ1-1; D uncertain. CDR1 and CDR2 (germline): LGHDT, YNNKEL (reference sequence). The CDR3 has 14 residues. The V and J ends lost 2 bases and 3 bases respectively, with 10 bases between them. The DNA for the CDR3 is TGTGCCAGCAGCCAATGGGGAGGAGACACTGAAGCTTTCTTT. This translates into CASSQWGGDTEAFF.

V usage is TRBV18 and J usage is TRBJ1-6; D gene ambiguous. V lost 8 bases to trimming and J lost 2 bases, with 16 bases between them. Germline V gene lookup returns CDR1 KGHSH and CDR2 LQKENI. This CDR3 comprises 16 residues. As DNA, the CDR3 is TGTGCCAGCGCCGAGATTGTGGGCGCCTATAATTCACCCCTCCACTTT. Translation: CASAEIVGAYNSPLHF.

The chain joins TRBV6-6 to TRBJ2-5; 10 positions match TRBD1. After removal of 2 bases from V and 5 bases from J, the junction contained 8 bases not matched to a gene. The germline V gene encodes CDR1 MNHNY and CDR2 SVGAGI (reference sequence). This CDR3 contains 16 residues. CDR3 region: CASSYVATGGLETQYF. The CDR3 DNA reads TGTGCCAGCAGTTACGTAGCGACAGGGGGCCTTGAGACCCAGTACTTC.

The rearrangement links TRBV14 to TRBJ2-3; 13 bases fit TRBD2. V lost 6 bases and J lost 5; bases outside the gene matches: 2. Germline lookup yields CDR1 SGHDN and CDR2 FVKESK. This CDR3 has 14 residues. The CDR3 protein is CASSRTSGGDTQYF. The CDR3 DNA reads TGTGCCAGCAGTCGGACTAGCGGGGGAGATACGCAGTATTTT.

This sequence joins TRBV4-3 and TRBJ1-5, with a possible D match to TRBD1 (5 bases). The CDR3 is 15 residues long. The V and J ends lost 1 base and 1 base respectively, with 8 bases between them. The germline CDR1 and CDR2 sequences are LGHNA and YSLEER. The CDR3 region is CASSQVGGSNQPQHF. Here the CDR3 DNA reads TGCGCCAGCAGCCAAGTCGGGGGGAGCAATCAGCCCCAGCATTTT.

The V and J genes are TRBV6-6 and TRBJ1-2, with a tentative D call TRBD1 (5 bases). Trimming removed 9 bases at V and 3 bases at J, with 11 bases between. This CDR3 has 12 amino acids. In germline, CDR1 is MNHNY, CDR2 SVGAGI (reference sequence). CDR3 residues: CASRGQYYGYTF. CDR3 DNA: TGTGCCAGTAGGGGTCAGTACTATGGCTACACCTTC.

The chain is built from TRBV10-3 and TRBJ2-1, with 9 nucleotides matching TRBD1. CDR3 length: 15 amino acids. The ends lost 6 bases at V and 8 bases at J; junction bases unmatched: 11. Germline CDR1 and CDR2: ENHRY and SYGVKD. The DNA for the CDR3 is TGTGCCATCAGCTCCGGGACAGGGACTTACGATGAGCAGTTCTTC. Translated, it gives CAISSGTGTYDEQFF.

The J gene is TRBJ2-3, the V gene TRBV25-1, with TRBD2 matching over 10 bases. V lost 3 bases, J lost 1 base, and 10 bases stayed unmatched. This CDR3 is built from 18 residues. The germline CDR1 and CDR2 sequences are MGHDK and SYGVNS. The CDR3 region is CASSDLTSGISGTDTQYF. CDR3 nucleotide sequence: TGTGCCAGCAGTGACCTAACTAGCGGGATATCTGGCACAGATACGCAGTATTTT.

V and J are TRBV19 and TRBJ2-5; 10 bases match TRBD2. The J segment lost 3 bases and the V segment lost 7 bases, leaving 5 bases of the junction unmatched. Per the germline V gene, CDR1 is LNHDA and CDR2 is SQIVND (reference sequence). This CDR3 region has 14 residues. The CDR3 region has the DNA TGTGCCAGTAAAAGCGGGAGGGCCAAAGAGACCCAGTACTTC. Translated, it gives CASKSGRAKETQYF.

The chain links TRBV6-4 to TRBJ2-7; TRBD1 matches 10 bases. The CDR3 extends over 16 amino acids. Germline CDR1 reads MRHNA; CDR2 reads SNTAGT. J was trimmed by 1 base and V by 2 bases; bases with no gene match: 5. This CDR3 is CASSDPPGQGSYEQYF. The CDR3 bases are TGTGCCAGCAGTGACCCTCCGGGACAGGGGTCCTACGAGCAGTACTTC.

V usage is TRBV28 and J usage is TRBJ2-2; a weak D match, TRBD2 (5 bases). CDR1 and CDR2 (germline): MDHEN, SYDVKM. Trimming removed 6 bases at V and 5 bases at J, with 10 bases between. The CDR3 sequence is 13 residues long. CDR3 sequence reads: CASSKLVTGELFF. The CDR3 nucleotides read TGTGCCAGCAGCAAACTAGTAACCGGGGAGCTGTTTTTT.

The chain joins TRBV5-4 to TRBJ1-6, with D tentatively TRBD1 (6 bases). V was trimmed by 3 bases and J by 0 bases, leaving 10 bases between them. The CDR3 is 16 residues long. Germline CDR1 SGHNT, CDR2 YYREEE (reference sequence). The CDR3 protein is CASSSWGLSYNSPLHF. The CDR3 nucleotides read TGTGCCAGCAGCTCCTGGGGGCTCTCCTATAATTCACCCCTCCACTTT.